This passage covers 5 T cell receptor beta chains from one sample sequenced in a study of blood T cell repertoires in COVID-19. Some clones are missing from TCRdb's copy, which holds only in-frame ones; the method was immunoSEQ multiplex PCR. Counted here are approximately 90,000 clones, more than 70% occurring once; the ten biggest clones make up around an eighth. Source material: peripheral blood. The receptors come from a woman older than 75 with acute or convalescent COVID-19.

J is TRBJ2-3 and V is TRBV30; 10 nucleotides match TRBD2. CDR1 is GTSNPN and CDR2 is SVGIG in the germline V gene (reference sequence). The junction had 3 bases not matched to a gene; V was cut back by 2 bases and J by 4 bases. CDR3 length equals 14 residues. In DNA form, the CDR3 reads TGTGCCTGGAGTAGAGCGGGGGGGTCAGATACGCAGTATTTT. Translating gives CAWSRAGGSDTQYF.

The chain recombines TRBV19 with TRBJ2-7, with D possibly matching TRBD2 (7 bases). The CDR3 length is 16 residues. Germline lookup yields CDR1 LNHDA and CDR2 SQIVND (reference sequence). With 5 bases removed from V and 7 bases from J, the gap between germline ends came to 24 bases. DNA for the CDR3: TGTGCCAGTAGTTCCCCGGGGGGCAAGGGAGCTCGGGAGCAGTACTTC. It translates to CASSSPGGKGAREQYF.

In nucleotides, the CDR3 is TGTGCCAGCAGTTCCGTGGGGCCCGCTCATGGCTACACCTTC. Encoded protein: CASSSVGPAHGYTF. The V and J genes are TRBV6-5 and TRBJ1-2; tentative D call: TRBD1 (5 bases). Deletions cut 4 bases from V and 6 bases from J, with 15 bases between. This CDR3 region has 14 residues. Germline CDR1 is MNHEY and CDR2 is SVGAGI.

This clone has only a few counts. The chain is built from TRBV19 and TRBJ1-1; 10 bases are a match to TRBD1. Trimming at V came to 4 bases and at J to 4 bases, leaving 6 bases not matched to a gene. The CDR3 spans 15 residues. Germline V gives CDR1 LNHDA, CDR2 SQIVND (reference sequence). DNA of the CDR3: TGTGCCAGTAGTAGACAGGGGGCGTCTAGCACTGAAGCTTTCTTT. As protein: CASSRQGASSTEAFF.

The V call is TRBV6-2 or TRBV6-3, the J call TRBJ2-3; a weak D match, TRBD1 (6 bases). Trimming left V 4 bases short and J 0 bases short, with 20 bases between. Germline CDR1 reads MNHEY; CDR2 reads SVGEGT. This CDR3 region has 18 residues. The CDR3 spells CASSSPLLRTASTDTQYF. Written as DNA, the CDR3 is TGTGCCAGCAGTTCCCCGCTCTTGAGGACAGCTAGCACAGATACGCAGTATTTT.